Listed below are T cell receptor beta chains from one sample, sequenced in a study of tumor-infiltrating lymphocytes in localized non-small cell lung cancer. Measured with immunoSEQ multiplex PCR; TCRdb has only the in-frame clones, and not every one. The sample contains under 8,000 clones, about 80% of which appear only once. The material sequenced was uninvolved lung tissue not adjacent to the tumor. The source of these receptors is a human donor with non-small cell lung cancer. CDR3s include the opening cysteine and the closing phenylalanine or tryptophan. Each record gives: clone size, D gene, V gene, J gene, CDR3 DNA, CDR3 protein. The D gene is left open where the match is weak. The listing skips clone size in some rows; elsewhere it reads once, few, many or a size class.

.	TRBD2	TRBV9	TRBJ2-5	TGTGCCAGCAGCACACGGACTAGCGGCTATGAGGAGACCCAGTACTTC	CASSTRTSGYEETQYF
.	.	TRBV4-3	TRBJ1-1	TGCGCCAGCAGCCCCTCGGGCAGGGACAACACTGAAGCTTTCTTT	CASSPSGRDNTEAFF
few	.	TRBV19	TRBJ1-1	TGTGCCAGTAGAAACCTCGGCAGGGGAGACACTGAAGCTTTCTTT	CASRNLGRGDTEAFF
.	TRBD2	TRBV9	TRBJ2-1	TGTGCCAGCAGCGTAGACGGGAGGTCCTACAATGAGCAGTTCTTC	CASSVDGRSYNEQFF
.	.	TRBV7-6	TRBJ2-3	TGTGCCAGCAGTCCCAGCGAAGATACGCAGTATTTT	CASSPSEDTQYF
.	.	TRBV7-8	TRBJ2-2	TGTGCCAGCAGCTTAAGCAGGAACACCGGGGAGCTGTTTTTT	CASSLSRNTGELFF
few	TRBD2	TRBV7-2	TRBJ2-5	TGTGCCAGCAGCTTATACCTGGCTAGCGGAGACGGGTCCCAGTACTTC	CASSLYLASGDGSQYF
.	.	TRBV15	TRBJ1-5	TGTGCCACCAGCGGACTCGGGCTACAGTTATATAGCAATCAGCCCCAGCATTTT	CATSGLGLQLYSNQPQHF
.	.	TRBV30	TRBJ2-4	TGTGCCTGCGGCTCGGCCAAAAACATTCAGTACTTC	CACGSAKNIQYF
few	TRBD1	TRBV6-1	TRBJ2-5	TGTGCCAGCAGGACAGGGGCCTTAGGGGAGACCCAGTACTTC	CASRTGALGETQYF
.	TRBD2	TRBV29-1	TRBJ2-3	TGCAGCGTCCGGCGGGGGTCACCACAAGATACGCAGTATTTT	CSVRRGSPQDTQYF
.	TRBD2	TRBV29-1	TRBJ2-3	TGCAGCGTTAGCCAGTCTAGCGGGAGGGTAGATACGCAGTATTTT	CSVSQSSGRVDTQYF
.	.	TRBV7-6	TRBJ2-1	TGTGCCAGCAGCTTAGGGAACCTCAATGAGCAGTTCTTC	CASSLGNLNEQFF
once	TRBD1	TRBV19	TRBJ1-2	TGTGCCAGTACCGAAAGGACAGGGTTGGGCTATGGCTACACCTTC	CASTERTGLGYGYTF
.	.	TRBV7-3	TRBJ2-2	TGTGCCAGCAGCCCAACGACCATCGGGGAGCTGTTTTTT	CASSPTTIGELFF
once	TRBD2	TRBV6-1	TRBJ2-3	TGTGCCAGCAGCCGACTAGCGCAGAGGGCAGATACGCAGTATTTT	CASSRLAQRADTQYF
.	TRBD1	TRBV5-8	TRBJ2-2	TGTGCCAGCAAGCTCCCTGGGACAGGGGTCACCGGGGAGCTGTTTTTT	CASKLPGTGVTGELFF
.	TRBD2	TRBV19	TRBJ2-3	TGTGCCAGTAGTACCCGGACTAGCGGGAGGATAGATACGCAGTATTTT	CASSTRTSGRIDTQYF
.	TRBD1	TRBV30	TRBJ2-4	TGTGCCGGGACAGCAAAAAACATTCAGTACTTC	CAGTAKNIQYF
.	TRBD2	TRBV30	TRBJ2-5	TGTGCCTGGAGTGTACCGACTAGCGGGAGTGGAGAGACCCAGTACTTC	CAWSVPTSGSGETQYF
.	TRBD1	TRBV29-1	TRBJ1-2	TGCAGCGTGGGGACCCGGGACAGGGTAGCCGATGGCTACACCTTC	CSVGTRDRVADGYTF
once	.	TRBV27	TRBJ2-1	TGTGCCACCTTCCCCTTTGGAGGGGTGGGCGCTGGTCAGGAGCAGTTCTTC	CATFPFGGVGAGQEQFF
.	TRBD1	TRBV7-7	TRBJ2-1	TGTGCCAGCAGCCCTGGACAGGGGTACAATGAGCAGTTCTTC	CASSPGQGYNEQFF
.	.	TRBV6-6	TRBJ1-4	TGTGCCAGCAGTTCGTGGACAGTTCCAAATGAAAAACTGTTTTTT	CASSSWTVPNEKLFF
.	TRBD1	TRBV6-5	TRBJ1-1	TGTGCCAGCACTCCTAGAAGGGACAGCGAAGCTTTCTTT	CASTPRRDSEAFF
.	.	TRBV28	TRBJ2-1	TGTGCCAGCAGTTTGAGCGGGTATTCCTACAATGAGCAGTTCTTC	CASSLSGYSYNEQFF
.	TRBD2	TRBV19	TRBJ2-7	TGTGCCAGTAGTATTTTCAGCGGGAGGGCGTTGGGCGAGCAGTACTTC	CASSIFSGRALGEQYF
.	TRBD2	TRBV7-2	TRBJ2-5	TGTGCCAGCAGCTTACAAGGGAGCGGGAGGGGAGAGACCCAGTACTTC	CASSLQGSGRGETQYF
.	TRBD2	TRBV29-1	TRBJ2-1	TGCAGCGTTTTTTCCGGGACTAGCGGGAGTGTTGAGCAGTTCTTC	CSVFSGTSGSVEQFF
.	.	TRBV2	TRBJ1-5	TGTGCCAGCAGTGAAATCAGGGATCAGCCCCAGCATTTT	CASSEIRDQPQHF
.	TRBD1	TRBV9	TRBJ1-4	TGTGCCAGCAGCGGCGACAGGGGGGGTGAAAAACTGTTTTTT	CASSGDRGGEKLFF
.	TRBD2	TRBV11-2	TRBJ2-2	TGTGCCAGCAGCTTCCGACTAGCGGTGGGCGGGGAGCTGTTTTTT	CASSFRLAVGGELFF
.	.	TRBV6-1	TRBJ2-3	TGTGCCAGCAGCTCGACCACAGATACGCAGTATTTT	CASSSTTDTQYF
few	.	TRBV20-1	TRBJ2-3	TGCAGTGCTTACACTAAGGATACGCAGTATTTT	CSAYTKDTQYF
few	.	TRBV19	TRBJ2-5	TGTGCCAGTAGTCCGGGGACTTCGACCCAGTACTTC	CASSPGTSTQYF
.	.	TRBV6-5	TRBJ2-2	TGTGCCAGCAGTTACTCTCGGGCGTGGGAGCTGTTTTTT	CASSYSRAWELFF
.	.	TRBV15	TRBJ2-3	TGTGCCACCAGCAGAGATCACAGTGGAGGGGCCACAGATACGCAGTATTTT	CATSRDHSGGATDTQYF
.	TRBD2	TRBV25-1	TRBJ2-1	TGTGCCAGCAGCTTTTCGGCTAGCGGAAACAATGAGCAGTTCTTC	CASSFSASGNNEQFF
medium-sized	.	TRBV13	TRBJ2-5	TGTGCCAGCAGCCCCCGGAGGGCCGAGACCCAGTACTTC	CASSPRRAETQYF
.	.	TRBV11-3	TRBJ2-5	TGTGCCAGCAAGACACAGGGCCCCCAAGAGACCCAGTACTTC	CASKTQGPQETQYF
.	.	TRBV7-6	TRBJ2-5	TGTGCCAGCAGCTCCCGGACAGGGAGGGGTGAGACCCAGTACTTC	CASSSRTGRGETQYF
.	.	TRBV9	TRBJ2-1	TGTGCCAGCAGCCCACGGGGGACTCCTGACAATGAGCAGTTCTTC	CASSPRGTPDNEQFF
.	.	TRBV2	TRBJ2-5	TGTGCCAGCAGCGAAGTGGGGGGGGCGGGAGAGACCCAGTACTTC	CASSEVGGAGETQYF
medium-sized	.	TRBV7-6	TRBJ2-1	TGTGCCAGCAGTATCGACTCCTACAATGAGCAGTTCTTC	CASSIDSYNEQFF
few	.	TRBV7-2	TRBJ2-7	TGTGCCAGCCGGGGCAGCGGGCCCTACGAGCAGTACTTC	CASRGSGPYEQYF
.	.	TRBV4-3	TRBJ1-1	TGCGCCAGCAGCCCGACAGAGAACACTGAAGCTTTCTTT	CASSPTENTEAFF
.	TRBD2	TRBV11-3	TRBJ2-3	TGTGCCAGCAGCCCGAGGACTAGCGGGAGGGCAGATACGCAGTATTTT	CASSPRTSGRADTQYF
.	.	TRBV2	TRBJ1-5	TGTGCCACCACGACCACCTATAGCAATCAGCCCCAGCATTTT	CATTTTYSNQPQHF
.	.	TRBV28	TRBJ1-2	TGTGCCAGCAGTACGACCCCCCGGGCGAGGGACTATGGCTACACCTTC	CASSTTPRARDYGYTF
.	.	TRBV25-1	TRBJ1-1	TGTGCTAGCACCGGGAACACTGAAGCTTTCTTT	CASTGNTEAFF
.	.	TRBV29-1	TRBJ2-7	TGCAGCGTTGAAGATTCTAGGCAGGCGTCAGTGCAGTACTTC	CSVEDSRQASVQYF
.	.	TRBV30	TRBJ2-7	TGTGCCTGGACCCGAGATTCCTACGAGCAGTACTTC	CAWTRDSYEQYF
.	.	TRBV30	TRBJ2-7	TGTGCCTGGAGTGGAGGTGTCGAGCAGTACTTC	CAWSGGVEQYF
.	.	TRBV12-5	TRBJ2-7	TGTGCTAGTGGTTTGGTTGCGGGGCCAGGGGGGGAGCAGTACTTC	CASGLVAGPGGEQYF
once	.	TRBV7-2	TRBJ2-2	TGTGCCAGCAGGCCAGACCGCTCGAACACCGGGGAGCTGTTTTTT	CASRPDRSNTGELFF